A single sample gave rise to the 29 T cell receptor beta chains below, sequenced in a study of spatial heterogeneity in lung cancer. Study conclusions and caveats: It was found that expanded intratumoral alpha and beta TCR counts tracked tumor mutation counts.

A single record per CDR3 protein comes from TCRdb applying MiXCR to the 5' RACE reads. The sample shows over 15,000 distinct CDR3 sequences, roughly 6% of them seen only once. This sample's time point: sample taken at primary tumor resection. These receptors lack a known antigen. The starting material was lung tumor tissue, obtained at surgery. These receptors originate from a female donor with early-stage non-small cell lung cancer.

This clonotype came up many times. The chain has TRBV3-1 and TRBJ2-5; the match to TRBD2 covers 8 bases. V trimming: 4 bases; J trimming: 5 bases; junction bases outside the gene matches: 6. Germline V gene sequence: CDR1 LGHDT, CDR2 YNNKEL (reference sequence). CDR3 length: 14 residues. The CDR3 spells CASSRREGQETQYF. The CDR3 DNA reads TGTGCCAGCAGCCGCCGGGAGGGCCAGGAGACCCAGTACTTC.

This clonotype was seen many times. CDR3 residues: CASRGWAVQNTEAFF. In nucleotides, the CDR3 is TGTGCCAGCAGAGGCTGGGCGGTCCAGAACACTGAAGCTTTCTTT. The rearrangement uses TRBV12-3 or TRBV12-4 and TRBJ1-1; D unresolved. V lost 6 bases and J lost 1, with 15 bases in between. The CDR3 totals 15 residues.

This clonotype showed up many times. The chain employs TRBV27 and TRBJ1-1; possible D gene TRBD1, 5 bases. CDR3 length: 16 residues. V was clipped by 2 bases and J by 1 base, with 14 bases between them. Germline CDR1 and CDR2: MNHEY and SMNVEV (reference sequence). CDR3 bases: TGTGCCAGCAGTTTAAGTCTCGACAGCCGGAACACTGAAGCTTTCTTT. Translation gives CASSLSLDSRNTEAFF.

This clonotype has a count of ten or more. This chain links TRBV29-1 with TRBJ2-1; D call uncertain. V was trimmed by 6 bases and J by 5 bases, leaving 17 bases between them. The CDR3 spans 14 residues. Germline V gene data show CDR1 as SQVTM and CDR2 as ANQGSEA. CDR3 coding DNA: TGCAGCGTGCGCCGTCCCGAGTTGGACAATGAGCAGTTCTTC. Amino acids: CSVRRPELDNEQFF.

This clonotype was detected ten times or more. The gene calls are TRBV13 and TRBJ1-4; D perhaps matches TRBD1 (5 bases). The V end lost 1 base, the J end lost 4 bases, and 13 bases lay between the germline ends. Germline V gene lookup returns CDR1 PRHDT and CDR2 FYEKMQ (reference sequence). The CDR3 sequence is 16 residues long. The CDR3 DNA reads as TGTGCCAGCAGCTTAGTGGGTGAGGGACTTAATGAAAAACTGTTTTTT. Amino acid sequence: CASSLVGEGLNEKLFF.

This clonotype was counted at least ten times. The CDR3 loop reads CASSLGGAVRSRALHF. Written as DNA, the CDR3 is TGTGCCAGCAGCTTAGGGGGGGCCGTGCGAAGTCGGGCCCTCCACTTT. This chain links TRBV7-9 with TRBJ1-6, with D perhaps matching TRBD1 (6 bases). Germline loops: CDR1 SEHNR, CDR2 FQNEAQ (reference sequence). Deletions cut 1 base from V and 14 bases from J, with 21 bases between. CDR3 length: 16 amino acids.

This clonotype was seen many times. The V and J genes are TRBV12-2 and TRBJ2-1. TRBV12-2 corresponds to a pseudogene. The CDR3 sequence is 18 residues long. DNA of the CDR3: TGTGCAAGTCGCTTAGCTTTCATAATAGGGTGCTCCTACAATGAGCAGTTCTTC. Protein product: CASRLAFIIGCSYNEQFF.

This clonotype was seen ten or more times. The genes are TRBV7-6 and TRBJ1-3; TRBD1 aligns across 11 bases. This CDR3 contains 17 residues. The V segment lost 5 bases and the J segment 2 bases; nucleotides outside the gene matches: 8. Germline loops: CDR1 SGHVS, CDR2 FNYEAQ. The CDR3 spells CASSPDRGQTTGNTIYF. As DNA, the CDR3 is TGTGCCAGCAGCCCGGACAGGGGGCAAACCACTGGAAACACCATATATTTT.

This clonotype was found many times. V gene TRBV7-2 combines with J gene TRBJ1-2; D remains unclear. The V end lost 5 bases, the J end lost 3 bases, and 13 bases lay between the germline ends. The CDR3 consists of 14 residues. CDR1 and CDR2 from the germline V gene are SGHTA and FQGNSA. CDR3 region: CASSAYTAHYGYTF. The CDR3, as DNA: TGTGCCAGCAGCGCCTACACGGCCCACTATGGCTACACCTTC.

This clonotype was detected ten times or more. V and J are TRBV7-3 and TRBJ1-2; D perhaps matches TRBD1 (5 bases). The CDR3 contains 13 residues. Between the trimmed V and J ends, which lost 2 bases and 6 bases, there was a span of 10 bases. Germline V CDR1 and CDR2: SGHTA, FQGTGA. The chain's CDR3 is CASSLAGSDGYTF. The DNA for the CDR3 is TGTGCCAGCAGCTTAGCAGGGTCAGATGGCTACACCTTC. Full variable domain (remainder filled in from reference TRBV7-3 and TRBJ1-2): GAGVSQTPSNKVTEKGKYVELRCDPISGHTALYWYRQSLGQGPEFLIYFQGTGAADDSGLPNDRFFAVRPEGSVSTLKIQRTERGDSAVYLCASSLAGSDGYTFGSGTRLTVV.

This clonotype showed up many times. The chain joins TRBV6-2 or TRBV6-3 to TRBJ2-7; D might be TRBD1 or TRBD2, each matching 5 bases. This CDR3 has 15 residues. Trimming removed 5 bases from V and 2 bases from J, with 16 bases in between. Germline values: CDR1 MNHEY, CDR2 SVGEGT. CDR3 amino acids: CASSQPRDRTYEQYF. The CDR3, as DNA: TGTGCCAGCAGTCAACCACGGGACCGCACCTACGAGCAGTACTTC.

This clonotype showed up just a few times. V usage is TRBV5-1 and J usage is TRBJ2-1; unclear D gene. Per the germline V gene, CDR1 is SGHRS and CDR2 is YFSETQ. V lost 2 bases to trimming and J lost 8 bases, with 11 bases between them. The CDR3 is made up of 13 amino acids. The CDR3 spells CASSFPGSDEQFF. CDR3 DNA sequence: TGCGCCAGCAGCTTTCCCGGGTCCGATGAGCAGTTCTTC.

This clonotype was observed at least ten times. The CDR3 here is CASQDYSNQPQHF. In nucleotides, the CDR3 is TGTGCCAGTCAGGACTATAGCAATCAGCCCCAGCATTTT. V gene TRBV19 combines with J gene TRBJ1-5; D is unclear. Germline V gives CDR1 LNHDA, CDR2 SQIVND (reference sequence). CDR3 length: 13 amino acids. Trimming pared 8 bases from V and 0 bases from J, leaving 8 bases between.

The rearrangement links TRBV19 to TRBJ1-1; no clear D gene. The CDR3 sequence is 13 residues long. The V and J ends lost 6 bases and 3 bases respectively, with 11 bases between them. Germline CDR1 reads LNHDA; CDR2 reads SQIVND (reference sequence). The CDR3 region is CASRRIGHTEAFF. The CDR3, as DNA: TGTGCCAGTAGAAGAATTGGACACACTGAAGCTTTCTTT.

In this sample, this clonotype turned up many times. The V call is TRBV28, the J call TRBJ1-1, with a possible D match to TRBD1 (6 bases). Germline-derived CDR1 and CDR2 are MDHEN and SYDVKM. V shed 8 bases and J shed 3 bases, with 19 bases lying between them. This CDR3 contains 15 residues. The CDR3 DNA sequence: TGTGCCAGCTCGGACCTGGGGGCCTGGGACACTGAAGCTTTCTTT. This encodes CASSDLGAWDTEAFF.

This clonotype came up many times. The chain carries TRBV25-1 and TRBJ1-4, with a tentative D call TRBD1 (6 bases). Germline CDR1 and CDR2: MGHDK and SYGVNS. The CDR3 loop spans 20 amino acids. V was trimmed by 1 base and J by 0 bases, leaving 21 bases between them. The CDR3: CASSEFIGGQSPATNEKLFF. Written as DNA, the CDR3 is TGTGCCAGCAGTGAATTTATTGGGGGCCAGAGCCCCGCAACTAATGAAAAACTGTTTTTT.

The sample holds many counts of this clonotype. The genes are TRBV6-2 or TRBV6-3 and TRBJ2-3; 11 positions match TRBD2. Germline lookup yields CDR1 MNHEY and CDR2 SVGEGT. This CDR3 contains 14 residues. J gave up 7 bases and V 6 bases, and 6 bases lay outside the gene matches. The CDR3 sequence is CASSPSGRRNTQYF. As DNA, the CDR3 is TGTGCCAGCAGCCCTAGCGGGAGGAGGAATACGCAGTATTTT.

This clonotype has at least ten counts. The rearrangement joins TRBV21-1 to TRBJ2-7; the D call TRBD1 from the table was never checked on the DNA. TRBV21-1 is recorded as a pseudogene. The CDR3 runs 14 residues. DNA for the CDR3: TGTGCCAGCAGGGACAGGGTTTTTTCCTACGAGCAGTACTTC. Amino acids: CASRDRVFSYEQYF.

Many counts were recorded for this clonotype. This chain joins TRBV15 and TRBJ2-3; 7 nucleotides align to TRBD2. The CDR3 sequence is 16 residues long. From germline, CDR1 is LNHNV and CDR2 YYDKDF (reference sequence). Germline trimming cut 5 bases from V and 2 bases from J; bases unmatched to any gene: 10. CDR3 sequence: CATSWEGRHHTDTQYF. DNA for the CDR3: TGTGCCACCAGCTGGGAGGGCCGTCACCACACAGATACGCAGTATTTT.

This clonotype has at least ten counts. The chain combines TRBV12-3 or TRBV12-4 with TRBJ2-3, with D uncertain. The CDR3 runs 11 residues. V lost 8 bases and J 5 bases, leaving 8 bases between the germline ends. CDR3 residues: CASLAVDTQYF. As DNA, the CDR3 is TGTGCCAGCCTCGCCGTAGATACGCAGTATTTT.

This clonotype appeared a few times. The rearrangement joins TRBV27 to TRBJ1-6, with D possibly being TRBD1 (5 bases). V shed 3 bases and J shed 7 bases, with 10 bases lying between them. The CDR3 is 14 amino acids. Germline loops: CDR1 MNHEY, CDR2 SMNVEV (reference sequence). CDR3 protein: CASSFARENSPLHF. In DNA, the CDR3 is TGTGCCAGCAGTTTCGCCAGGGAGAATTCACCCCTCCACTTT.

In its sample, this clonotype was seen many times. V and J are TRBV12-3 or TRBV12-4 and TRBJ2-3; no reliable D call. This CDR3 contains 13 residues. Trimming pared 10 bases from V and 2 bases from J, leaving 13 bases between. CDR3 sequence: CATGQGYTDTQYF. The CDR3 DNA sequence: TGTGCCACCGGCCAAGGGTACACAGATACGCAGTATTTT.

This clonotype occurred many times. This chain connects TRBV20-1 to TRBJ2-1; 10 bases align to TRBD1. The V segment lost 1 base and the J segment 7 bases; nucleotides outside the gene matches: 10. CDR1 and CDR2 (germline): DFQATT, SNEGSKA (reference sequence). CDR3 length: 16 residues. The CDR3, as DNA: TGCAGTGCTAGAGGAATGACAGGGGGCGCGGGTAATGAGCAGTTCTTC. Encoded protein: CSARGMTGGAGNEQFF.

This clonotype was recorded at least ten times. The chain recombines TRBV20-1 with TRBJ2-4; 9 bases line up with TRBD2. V gave up 0 bases and J gave up 3 bases; unmatched junction bases: 6. The CDR3 extends over 16 amino acids. The V gene's germline CDR1 is DFQATT and CDR2 SNEGSKA (reference sequence). CDR3 amino acids: CSARDPAGGDKNIQYF. DNA of the CDR3: TGCAGTGCTAGAGACCCAGCGGGAGGCGACAAAAACATTCAGTACTTC.

The chain employs TRBV7-2 and TRBJ1-5; D unresolved. Trimming left V 6 bases short and J 7 bases short, with 13 bases between. The CDR3 loop spans 13 amino acids. Per germline, CDR1 SGHTA and CDR2 FQGNSA. The CDR3 loop is CASSYVGRQPQHF. CDR3 bases: TGTGCCAGCAGTTATGTCGGTCGGCAGCCCCAGCATTTT. Based on the CDR3 plus reference TRBV7-2 and TRBJ1-5, the full variable domain is GAGVSQSPSNKVTEKGKDVELRCDPISGHTALYWYRQSLGQGLEFLIYFQGNSAPDKSGLPSDRFSAERTGGSVSTLTIQRTQQEDSAVYLCASSYVGRQPQHFGDGTRLSIL.

The table lists this clonotype with many counts. This CDR3 reads CASSLDEGLTYEQYF. The CDR3 DNA reads TGTGCCAGCAGCCTGGATGAGGGACTGACCTACGAGCAGTACTTC. V and J are TRBV4-2 and TRBJ2-7, with a possible D match to TRBD2 (6 bases). The length of the CDR3 is 15 residues. Trimming took off 4 bases at V and 2 bases at J, with 15 bases between the two ends. Germline V gene sequence: CDR1 LGHNA, CDR2 YNFKEQ.

The sample holds many counts of this clonotype. This chain uses TRBV27 with TRBJ1-2, with D unclear. Germline CDR1 reads MNHEY; CDR2 reads SMNVEV (reference sequence). Trimming took off 3 bases at V and 6 bases at J, with 14 bases between the two ends. The CDR3 runs to 14 residues. The CDR3 reads CASSFQVSMDGYTF. Here the CDR3 DNA reads TGTGCCAGCAGTTTCCAGGTTTCTATGGATGGCTACACCTTC.

At least ten counts were recorded for this clonotype. J is TRBJ2-1 and V is TRBV7-2; 7 bases match TRBD2. Germline V CDR1 and CDR2: SGHTA, FQGNSA. The CDR3 is 15 residues long. V gave up 3 bases and J gave up 10 bases; unmatched junction bases: 12. Here the CDR3 reads CASSFREAGVREQFF. The CDR3 bases are TGTGCCAGCAGCTTCCGGGAGGCAGGAGTACGCGAGCAGTTCTTC. The variable domain in full, completed from reference TRBV7-2 and TRBJ2-1, reads GAGVSQSPSNKVTEKGKDVELRCDPISGHTALYWYRQSLGQGLEFLIYFQGNSAPDKSGLPSDRFSAERTGGSVSTLTIQRTQQEDSAVYLCASSFREAGVREQFFGPGTRLTVL.

The chain links TRBV30 to TRBJ1-5; D remains unclear. V lost 2 bases to trimming and J lost 6 bases, with 20 bases between them. Per germline, CDR1 GTSNPN and CDR2 SVGIG (reference sequence). CDR3 length: 16 residues. The CDR3 DNA is TGTGCCTGGAGTAGTAGGGTGCGAGGTCATGGTCAGCCCCAGCATTTT. It specifies CAWSSRVRGHGQPQHF. The full variable domain, in which reference TRBV30 and TRBJ1-5 provide the parts outside the CDR3, is SQTIHQWPATLVQPVGSPLSLECTVEGTSNPNLYWYRQAAGRGLQLLFYSVGIGQISSEVPQNLSASRPQDRQFILSSKKLLLSDSGFYLCAWSSRVRGHGQPQHFGDGTRLSIL.